This TCR beta chain appears in the sequencing data of a study of blood T cell repertoires in COVID-19. V shed 8 bases, J shed 5 bases, and the junction held 14 bases outside the gene matches. Germline CDR1 is MNHEY and CDR2 is SVGAGI. The CDR3 sequence is 15 residues long. Original processing methods: Counts of nucleated cells, estimated from reference gene primer amplification, were obtained. Sequenced by immunoSEQ multiplex PCR; TCRdb stores in-frame clones only, minus some. V and J calls and clone size come straight from that table; D and trimming were deduced from the DNA. The data hold some 25,000 clones, with roughly 91% observed a single time.

This chain joins TRBV6-5 and TRBJ2-5; 7 nucleotides line up with TRBD2. The sample was peripheral blood. This clonotype originated in a man between 65 and 85 years old with COVID-19, enrolled during active disease. The CDR3 sequence: CASGGGRFRNETQYF. DNA of the CDR3: TGTGCCAGCGGGGGGGGACGGTTTAGAAATGAGACCCAGTACTTC.